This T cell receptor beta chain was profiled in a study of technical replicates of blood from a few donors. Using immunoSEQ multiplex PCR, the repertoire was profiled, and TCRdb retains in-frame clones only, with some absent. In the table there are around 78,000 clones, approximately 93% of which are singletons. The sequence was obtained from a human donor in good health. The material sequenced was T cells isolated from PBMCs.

CDR3 nucleotide sequence: TGTGCCAGCAGCCACACAACCCTCTATGGCTACACCTTC. It translates to CASSHTTLYGYTF. The V call is TRBV14, the J call TRBJ1-2, with D unresolved. Trimming took off 3 bases at V and 4 bases at J, with 9 bases between the two ends. The CDR3 is made up of 13 amino acids. Germline V gene data show CDR1 as SGHDN and CDR2 as FVKESK.